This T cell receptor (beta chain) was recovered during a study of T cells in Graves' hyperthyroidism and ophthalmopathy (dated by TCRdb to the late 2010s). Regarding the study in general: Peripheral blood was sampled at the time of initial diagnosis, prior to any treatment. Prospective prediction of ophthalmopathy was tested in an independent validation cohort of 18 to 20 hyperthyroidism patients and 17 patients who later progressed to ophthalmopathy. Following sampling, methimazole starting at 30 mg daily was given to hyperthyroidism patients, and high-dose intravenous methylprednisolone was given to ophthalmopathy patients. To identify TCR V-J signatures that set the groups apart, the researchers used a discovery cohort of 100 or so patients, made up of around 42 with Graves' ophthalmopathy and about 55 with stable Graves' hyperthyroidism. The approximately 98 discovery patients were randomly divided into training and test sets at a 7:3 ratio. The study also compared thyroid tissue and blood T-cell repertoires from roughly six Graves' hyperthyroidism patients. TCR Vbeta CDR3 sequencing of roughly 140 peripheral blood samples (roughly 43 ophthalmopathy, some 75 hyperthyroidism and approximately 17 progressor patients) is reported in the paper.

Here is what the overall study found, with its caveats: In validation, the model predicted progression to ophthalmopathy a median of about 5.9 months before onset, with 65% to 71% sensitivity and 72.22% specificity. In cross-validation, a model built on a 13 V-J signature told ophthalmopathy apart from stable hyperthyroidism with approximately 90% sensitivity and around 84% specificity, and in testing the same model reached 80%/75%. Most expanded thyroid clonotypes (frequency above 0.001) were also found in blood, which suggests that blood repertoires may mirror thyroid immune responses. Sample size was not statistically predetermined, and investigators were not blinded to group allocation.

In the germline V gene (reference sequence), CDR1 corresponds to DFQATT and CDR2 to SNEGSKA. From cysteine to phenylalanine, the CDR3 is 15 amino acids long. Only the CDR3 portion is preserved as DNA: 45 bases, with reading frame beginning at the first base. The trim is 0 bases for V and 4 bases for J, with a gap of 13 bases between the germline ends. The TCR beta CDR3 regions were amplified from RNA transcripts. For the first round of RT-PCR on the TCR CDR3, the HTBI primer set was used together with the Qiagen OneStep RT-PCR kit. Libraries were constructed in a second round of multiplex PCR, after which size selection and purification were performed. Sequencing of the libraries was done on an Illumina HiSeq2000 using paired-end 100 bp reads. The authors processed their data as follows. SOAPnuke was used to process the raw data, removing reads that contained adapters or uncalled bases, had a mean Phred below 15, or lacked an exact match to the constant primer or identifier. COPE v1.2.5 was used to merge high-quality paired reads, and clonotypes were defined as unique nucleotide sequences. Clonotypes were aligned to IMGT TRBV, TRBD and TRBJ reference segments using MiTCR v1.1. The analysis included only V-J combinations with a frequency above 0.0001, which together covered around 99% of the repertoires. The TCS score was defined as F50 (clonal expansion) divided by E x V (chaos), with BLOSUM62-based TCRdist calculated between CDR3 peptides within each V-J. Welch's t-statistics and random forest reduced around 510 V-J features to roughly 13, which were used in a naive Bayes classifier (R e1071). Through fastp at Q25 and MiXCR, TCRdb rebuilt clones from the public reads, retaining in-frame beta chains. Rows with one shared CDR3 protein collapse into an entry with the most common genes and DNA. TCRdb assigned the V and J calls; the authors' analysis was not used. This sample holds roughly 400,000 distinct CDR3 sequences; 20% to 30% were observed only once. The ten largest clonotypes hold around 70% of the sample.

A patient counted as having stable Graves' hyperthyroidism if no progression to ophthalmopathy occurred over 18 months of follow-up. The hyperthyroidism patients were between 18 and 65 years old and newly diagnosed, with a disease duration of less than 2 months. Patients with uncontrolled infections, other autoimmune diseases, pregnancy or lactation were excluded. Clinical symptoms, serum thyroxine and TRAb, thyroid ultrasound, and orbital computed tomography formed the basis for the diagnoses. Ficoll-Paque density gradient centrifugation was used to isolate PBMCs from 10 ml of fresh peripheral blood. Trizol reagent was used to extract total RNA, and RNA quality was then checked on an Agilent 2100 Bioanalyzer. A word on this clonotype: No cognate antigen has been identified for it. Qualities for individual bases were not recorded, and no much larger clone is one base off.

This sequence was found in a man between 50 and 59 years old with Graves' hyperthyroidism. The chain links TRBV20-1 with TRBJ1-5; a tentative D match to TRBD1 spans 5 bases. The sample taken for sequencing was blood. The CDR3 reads CSARDTGGMNQPQHF. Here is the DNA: TGCAGTGCTAGAGACACGGGGGGGATGAATCAGCCCCAGCATTTT.